A selection of T cell receptor beta chains follows, all from one sample in a study of siplizumab effects on memory and regulatory T cells. The repertoire was sequenced with immunoSEQ multiplex PCR; TCRdb's copy has only in-frame clones and lacks some. The table has roughly 100,000 clones, roughly 96% seen once. Sequenced input: naive CD4+ T cells sorted from blood. The origin of the receptors is a human donor in good health. The CDR3 runs from the conserved cysteine through the conserved F or W. A D gene is named only where the DNA matches it firmly. Expanded clones get a size class; other rows say once, few or many, or leave the size out.

D: -; size: -; J: TRBJ1-2; V: TRBV7-9; DNA: TGTGCCAGCAGCTTGGACCCACTCGGCTACACCTTC; CDR3: CASSLDPLGYTF
D: -; size: -; J: TRBJ1-1; V: TRBV5-1; DNA: TGCGCCAGCAGCTTGGCCACCATGACTGAAGCTTTCTTT; CDR3: CASSLATMTEAFF
D: -; size: -; J: TRBJ2-7; V: TRBV10-3; DNA: TGTGCCATCAGTAGCGATCCTCTAGGCAGGAGCTACGAGCAGTACTTC; CDR3: CAISSDPLGRSYEQYF
D: -; size: -; J: TRBJ1-1; V: TRBV6-5; DNA: TGTGCCAGCAGTTACCTGCGGGGGAACACTGAAGCTTTCTTT; CDR3: CASSYLRGNTEAFF
D: -; size: once; J: TRBJ1-4; V: TRBV6-5; DNA: TGTGCCAGCTCACCCCAGGGTGAAAAACTGTTTTTT; CDR3: CASSPQGEKLFF
D: TRBD2; size: -; J: TRBJ2-1; V: TRBV7-2; DNA: TGTGCCAGCAGCTTATTTCTAGCGGGGGAGCCTTACAATGAGCAGTTCTTC; CDR3: CASSLFLAGEPYNEQFF
D: -; size: -; J: TRBJ2-1; V: TRBV10-1; DNA: TGCGCCAGCCCCGATGTCGACCGGGGGGCTAAGGTACAAGGTGAGCAGTTCTTC; CDR3: CASPDVDRGAKVQGEQFF
D: -; size: -; J: TRBJ1-2; V: TRBV14; DNA: TGTGCCAGCAGCCACCCCTCTCTTGCTCCGTGGCAGGGGAAAGGGGGCTACACCTTC; CDR3: CASSHPSLAPWQGKGGYTF
D: -; size: -; J: TRBJ1-1; V: TRBV19; DNA: TGTGCCAGTAGTATGTTTCTGCGGAACACTGAAGCTTTCTTT; CDR3: CASSMFLRNTEAFF
D: -; size: -; J: TRBJ2-5; V: TRBV7-9; DNA: TGTGCCAGCAGCGAAGGGACACTTACCAACCAAGAGACCCAGTACTTC; CDR3: CASSEGTLTNQETQYF
D: TRBD2; size: -; J: TRBJ2-3; V: TRBV19; DNA: TGTGCCAGTAGTGTACTAGCGGGGGGGGCCGATACGCAGTATTTT; CDR3: CASSVLAGGADTQYF
D: TRBD1; size: -; J: TRBJ2-7; V: TRBV6-5; DNA: TGTGCCAGCAGTTATTCGACAGGGTTCTACGAGCAGTACTTC; CDR3: CASSYSTGFYEQYF
D: TRBD1; size: -; J: TRBJ1-4; V: TRBV7-9; DNA: TGTGCCAGCAGCTCGACAGGGTACACTAATGAAAAACTGTTTTTT; CDR3: CASSSTGYTNEKLFF
D: -; size: -; J: TRBJ2-2; V: TRBV5-4; DNA: TGTGCCAGCAGCTTGGTAGGGGTACACACCGGGGAGCTGTTTTTT; CDR3: CASSLVGVHTGELFF
D: TRBD2; size: -; J: TRBJ2-1; V: TRBV5-1; DNA: TGCGCCAGCAGCCCACTAGCGGGGGTGGGCAATGAGCAGTTCTTC; CDR3: CASSPLAGVGNEQFF
D: -; size: -; J: TRBJ2-5; V: TRBV25-1; DNA: TGTGCCAGCACCCAAGGGGGGAAGGGGGGAGAGACCCAGTACTTC; CDR3: CASTQGGKGGETQYF
D: TRBD1; size: -; J: TRBJ2-5; V: TRBV5-4; DNA: TGTGCCAGCAGCTTTTGGACAGGCCAAGAGACCCAGTACTTC; CDR3: CASSFWTGQETQYF
D: -; size: -; J: TRBJ2-3; V: TRBV6-5; DNA: TGTGCCAGCAGTTACTCTTACACTAGCACAGATACGCAGTATTTT; CDR3: CASSYSYTSTDTQYF
D: -; size: -; J: TRBJ1-3; V: TRBV23-1; DNA: TGCGCCAGCAGTCAATCACGAATTCCCCCCGGGACATCGAATGGCAACACCATATATTTT; CDR3: CASSQSRIPPGTSNGNTIYF
D: TRBD1; size: -; J: TRBJ2-7; V: TRBV5-1; DNA: TGCGCCAGCAGCTGGGGGACAGGGGTCCTGGGGCAGTACTTC; CDR3: CASSWGTGVLGQYF